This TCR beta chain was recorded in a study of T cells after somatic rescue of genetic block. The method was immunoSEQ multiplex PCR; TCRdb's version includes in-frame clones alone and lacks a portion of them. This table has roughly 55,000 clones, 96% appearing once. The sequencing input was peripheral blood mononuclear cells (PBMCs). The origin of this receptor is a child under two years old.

CDR3 nucleotide sequence: TGTGCCAGCAGTTTATGGACAGGAGAGACCCAGTACTTC. The encoded protein is CASSLWTGETQYF. V gene TRBV27 combines with J gene TRBJ2-5; TRBD1 matches 7 bases. The V and J ends lost 1 base and 4 bases, in that order; junction bases with no gene match: 0. Germline V gene sequence: CDR1 MNHEY, CDR2 SMNVEV (reference sequence). The CDR3 runs to 13 residues.